This T cell receptor (beta chain) was sequenced during a study of siplizumab effects on memory and regulatory T cells. Study outcomes and limitations: Siplizumab produced a significant reduction in alloreactive sequences that were traceable to unstimulated CD4+ memory cells. In controls, under 30% of mappable alloreactive CD4+ clones were Treg-derived on average, versus about 65% with siplizumab. A minor share of alloreactive clones matched unstimulated subsets.

Researchers sequenced unstimulated naive, memory, effector memory and TEMRA subsets in a few donor pairs. J was trimmed by 4 bases and V by 4 bases; bases with no gene match: 13. The length of the CDR3 is 16 residues. The germline CDR1 and CDR2 sequences are SGHKS and YYEKEE (reference sequence). The method was immunoSEQ multiplex PCR; TCRdb's version includes in-frame clones alone and lacks a portion of them. The sample shows over 35,000 clones, around 90% of them seen only once. As concerns this clone: Antigen unknown.

This TCR was recovered from a human donor in good health. This chain connects TRBV5-5 to TRBJ2-5; 7 bases map to TRBD2. Input material: naive CD4+ T cells sorted from blood. The CDR3 DNA reads as TGTGCCAGCAGCCCTTTCCCCCTAGCGGAGGGAGAGACCCAGTACTTC. Its translation is CASSPFPLAEGETQYF.